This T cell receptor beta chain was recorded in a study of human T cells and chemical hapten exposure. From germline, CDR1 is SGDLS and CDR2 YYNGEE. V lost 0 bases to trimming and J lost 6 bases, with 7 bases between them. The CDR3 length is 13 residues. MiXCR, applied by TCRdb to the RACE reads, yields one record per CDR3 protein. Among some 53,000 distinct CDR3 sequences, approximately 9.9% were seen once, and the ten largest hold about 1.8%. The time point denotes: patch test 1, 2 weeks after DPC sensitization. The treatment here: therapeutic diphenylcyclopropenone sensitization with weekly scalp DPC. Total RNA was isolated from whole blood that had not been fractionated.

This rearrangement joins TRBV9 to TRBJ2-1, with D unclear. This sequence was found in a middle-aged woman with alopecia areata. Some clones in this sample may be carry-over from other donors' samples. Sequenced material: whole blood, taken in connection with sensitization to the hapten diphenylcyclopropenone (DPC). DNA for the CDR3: TGTGCCAGCAGCGTAGAACAGTTCAATGAGCAGTTCTTC. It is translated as CASSVEQFNEQFF.